These 27 T cell receptor beta chains were all obtained from the same sample, sequenced in a study of T cell changes during pregnancy in multiple sclerosis. Profiled with immunoSEQ multiplex PCR; TCRdb holds only in-frame clones, not every one. The data contain about 77,000 clones, approximately 89% of them seen just once; the ten biggest clones take up 1.5% to 2%. Material: peripheral blood, obtained before pregnancy. Receptor source: a female donor with multiple sclerosis, enrolled in a pregnancy study.

CDR3: CASSVGGISSYNEQFF. Here the CDR3 DNA reads TGTGCCAGCAGTGTGGGGGGGATAAGCTCCTACAATGAGCAGTTCTTC. J is TRBJ2-1 and V is TRBV6-1, with TRBD2 matching 7 bases. Germline V gene sequence: CDR1 MNHNS, CDR2 SASEGT. This CDR3 is 16 amino acids long. V lost 4 bases to trimming and J lost 0 bases; unmatched junction nucleotides: 6.

V is TRBV6-5 and J is TRBJ2-2; a weak D match, TRBD1 (6 bases). V was trimmed by 6 bases and J by 4 bases, leaving 9 bases between them. This CDR3 is 13 amino acids long. Germline CDR1 and CDR2: MNHEY and SVGAGI. CDR3 sequence: CASSQGLTGELFF. Written as DNA, the CDR3 is TGTGCCAGCAGCCAGGGGCTCACCGGGGAGCTGTTTTTT.

The chain has TRBV7-2 and TRBJ2-7; 10 nucleotides agree with TRBD2. J gave up 3 bases and V 1 base, and 3 bases lay outside the gene matches. From germline, CDR1 is SGHTA and CDR2 FQGNSA. This CDR3 is built from 15 residues. The CDR3 loop reads CASSLVLAGVYEQYF. The CDR3 DNA follows: TGTGCCAGCAGCTTAGTTCTAGCGGGGGTCTACGAGCAGTACTTC.

The chain combines TRBV5-4 with TRBJ2-2; D is possibly TRBD1 (6 bases). Trimming removed 3 bases from V and 3 bases from J, with 12 bases in between. The length of the CDR3 is 15 residues. CDR1 and CDR2 (germline): SGHNT, YYREEE (reference sequence). CDR3 in DNA: TGTGCCAGCAGCTCCATACAGGGAGACACCGGGGAGCTGTTTTTT. It codes for CASSSIQGDTGELFF.

V gene TRBV2 combines with J gene TRBJ2-5; D possibly corresponds to TRBD1 (6 bases). The CDR3 spans 11 residues. Deletions cut 2 bases from V and 12 bases from J, with 10 bases between. CDR1 is SNHLY, CDR2 FYNNEI, per germline. In DNA form, the CDR3 reads TGTGCCAGCAGTGAAATTCGGACAGAGTACTTC. Translating it yields CASSEIRTEYF.

V and J are TRBV7-9 and TRBJ2-4, with D perhaps matching TRBD1 (6 bases). Germline lookup yields CDR1 SEHNR and CDR2 FQNEAQ (reference sequence). The CDR3 is 15 residues long. Deletions cut 5 bases from V and 1 base from J, with 12 bases between. CDR3 bases: TGTGCCAGCAGCCCAGGGGACCGTGCCAAAAACATTCAGTACTTC. This translates into CASSPGDRAKNIQYF.

The DNA for the CDR3 is TGTGCCGTATTTTTTAATGGAGGGGACACTGAAGCTTTCTTT. Residues: CAVFFNGGDTEAFF. The chain is built from TRBV6-5 and TRBJ1-1, with D perhaps TRBD1 (5 bases). Trimming took off 11 bases at V and 3 bases at J, with 19 bases between the two ends. The CDR3 is made up of 14 amino acids. Germline V gives CDR1 MNHEY, CDR2 SVGAGI.

The sample holds one count of this clone. Other DNA sequences in this specimen translate into the identical CDR3. The chain employs TRBV6-1 and TRBJ1-1; no firm D call. The germline V gene encodes CDR1 MNHNS and CDR2 SASEGT. V gave up 2 bases and J gave up 1 base, with 5 bases separating them. This CDR3 region has 13 residues. The DNA of the CDR3 is TGTGCCAGCAGTGAATTATGGAACACTGAAGCTTTCTTT. This encodes CASSELWNTEAFF.

The gene calls are TRBV9 and TRBJ2-5; TRBD1 matches 12 bases. The CDR3 length is 15 residues. Germline trimming cut 4 bases from V and 5 bases from J; bases unmatched to any gene: 6. From germline, CDR1 is SGDLS and CDR2 YYNGEE. The DNA for the CDR3 is TGTGCCAGCAGCACGGGACAGGGGGCGTTGGAGACCCAGTACTTC. It encodes CASSTGQGALETQYF.

This clone has just a few counts. This chain links TRBV11-1 with TRBJ1-1, with unresolved D. Trimming took off 5 bases at V and 1 base at J, with 14 bases between the two ends. The length of the CDR3 is 15 residues. Germline V gene data show CDR1 as SGHAT and CDR2 as FQDESV (reference sequence). The CDR3 spells CASSPRGRSNTEAFF. The CDR3 DNA follows: TGTGCCAGCAGCCCCCGGGGAAGATCGAACACTGAAGCTTTCTTT.

Only one count was recorded for this clone. The V and J genes are TRBV7-9 and TRBJ1-4; no reliable D call. The CDR3 sequence is 16 residues long. Germline values: CDR1 SEHNR, CDR2 FQNEAQ (reference sequence). Deletions cut 5 bases from V and 0 bases from J, with 13 bases between. The CDR3, as DNA: TGTGCCAGCAGCCCCTTCGGAGCGACAACTAATGAAAAACTGTTTTTT. It specifies CASSPFGATTNEKLFF.

The CDR3 here is CASSVLAGEGNEQFF. Written as DNA, the CDR3 is TGTGCCAGCAGTGTACTAGCGGGGGAGGGTAATGAGCAGTTCTTC. The genes are TRBV6-4 and TRBJ2-1; 11 nucleotides match TRBD2. This CDR3 comprises 15 residues. Germline assignment: CDR1 MRHNA and CDR2 SNTAGT. V shed 4 bases, J shed 7 bases, and the junction held 6 bases outside the gene matches.

This clone was observed a handful of times. The V gene is TRBV5-4, the J gene TRBJ2-7; a possible D gene is TRBD1 (5 bases). Trimming removed 4 bases at V and 6 bases at J, with 14 bases between. This CDR3 has 13 amino acids. The V gene's germline CDR1 is SGHNT and CDR2 YYREEE (reference sequence). The CDR3 protein is CASSRIKGREQYF. The CDR3 coding sequence is TGTGCCAGCAGCCGAATCAAGGGGCGCGAGCAGTACTTC.

The chain joins TRBV30 to TRBJ1-2; D perhaps matches TRBD1 (5 bases). V was clipped by 1 base and J by 4 bases, with 10 bases between them. CDR1 GTSNPN and CDR2 SVGIG come from the germline V gene (reference sequence). The CDR3 sequence is 13 residues long. The CDR3 reads CAWSGGHLYGYTF. In nucleotides, the CDR3 is TGTGCCTGGAGTGGCGGACACCTCTATGGCTACACCTTC.

The rearrangement uses TRBV4-1 and TRBJ2-1; TRBD2 aligns across 10 bases. This CDR3 has 16 amino acids. From germline, CDR1 is MGHRA and CDR2 YSYEKL. After removal of 4 bases from V and 4 bases from J, the junction contained 7 bases not matched to a gene. The CDR3 spells CASSRGLAEDYNEQFF. The CDR3 nucleotides read TGCGCCAGCAGCCGAGGACTAGCGGAAGATTACAATGAGCAGTTCTTC.

This chain uses TRBV6-6 with TRBJ2-1; 10 bases line up with TRBD2. J gave up 4 bases and V 5 bases, and 5 bases lay outside the gene matches. CDR3 length: 15 residues. Germline CDR1 reads MNHNY; CDR2 reads SVGAGI (reference sequence). For the CDR3, the DNA is TGTGCCAGCAGTCCGGGGACTAGCGAGTACAATGAGCAGTTCTTC. It is translated as CASSPGTSEYNEQFF.

The V and J genes are TRBV7-2 and TRBJ2-1, with D possibly being TRBD2 (6 bases). The CDR3 has 15 residues. Trimming removed 2 bases from V and 4 bases from J, with 12 bases in between. Germline CDR1 SGHTA, CDR2 FQGNSA. CDR3 coding DNA: TGTGCCAGCAGCTTATTCGCGAGCGGGTACAATGAGCAGTTCTTC. The encoded protein is CASSLFASGYNEQFF.

The CDR3 spells CASSQGLASGTDTQYF. As DNA, the CDR3 is TGTGCCAGCAGCCAAGGACTAGCTTCAGGTACAGATACGCAGTATTTT. The chain links TRBV4-2 to TRBJ2-3; 7 bases align to TRBD2. The germline CDR1 and CDR2 sequences are LGHNA and YNFKEQ. V was clipped by 1 base and J by 3 bases; unmatched bases: 7. The CDR3 covers 16 residues.

V and J are TRBV2 and TRBJ1-4, with D unclear. Trimming removed 7 bases at V and 8 bases at J, with 14 bases between. Germline V gives CDR1 SNHLY, CDR2 FYNNEI. This CDR3 is 13 amino acids long. CDR3 coding DNA: TGTGCCAGCAACCCGGTTTTAGAAGAAAAACTGTTTTTT. The encoded protein is CASNPVLEEKLFF.

The V gene is TRBV18, the J gene TRBJ1-2; TRBD1 aligns across 9 bases. The CDR3 contains 14 residues. Germline CDR1 and CDR2: KGHSH and LQKENI. With V trimmed by 3 bases and J by 2 bases, 1 base remained unmatched. CDR3 DNA sequence: TGTGCCAGCTCACCGGGACAGGGAAACTATGGCTACACCTTC. This encodes CASSPGQGNYGYTF.

V usage is TRBV4-2 and J usage is TRBJ2-3, with 9 bases matching TRBD1. This CDR3 contains 19 residues. V lost 4 bases to trimming and J lost 4 bases; unmatched junction nucleotides: 18. Germline CDR1 reads LGHNA; CDR2 reads YNFKEQ. The CDR3 nucleotides are TGTGCCAGCAGCCCCCAACCCCTCGGCTGGACAGGGGTCCCAGATACGCAGTATTTT. Translation: CASSPQPLGWTGVPDTQYF.

The V call is TRBV29-1, the J call TRBJ2-7, with a possible D match to TRBD2 (5 bases). This CDR3 comprises 15 residues. The germline V gene encodes CDR1 SQVTM and CDR2 ANQGSEA. With 5 bases removed from V and 0 bases from J, the gap between germline ends came to 17 bases. The CDR3 sequence: CSVSDTSFSSYEQYF. CDR3 DNA sequence: TGCAGCGTTTCAGACACTAGTTTTAGCTCCTACGAGCAGTACTTC.

J is TRBJ1-2 and V is TRBV2; TRBD1 matches at 9 bases. This CDR3 contains 12 residues. The junction had 1 base not matched to a gene; V was cut back by 4 bases and J by 7 bases. The V gene's germline CDR1 is SNHLY and CDR2 FYNNEI. In nucleotides, the CDR3 is TGTGCCAGCAGTGCGGACAGGGGTGGCTACACCTTC. This sequence encodes CASSADRGGYTF.

The gene calls are TRBV19 and TRBJ2-6; D ambiguous. CDR3 length: 15 amino acids. V lost 5 bases, J lost 0 bases, and 8 bases lay in between. The V gene's germline CDR1 is LNHDA and CDR2 SQIVND (reference sequence). The CDR3: CASSYVLSGANVLTF. The CDR3 bases are TGTGCCAGTAGTTACGTACTCTCTGGGGCCAACGTCCTGACTTTC.

The J gene is TRBJ2-7, the V gene TRBV19; 8 positions match TRBD2. The CDR3 is 18 amino acids. J lost 0 bases, V lost 5 bases, and 15 bases had no gene match. Germline CDR1 LNHDA, CDR2 SQIVND (reference sequence). Here the CDR3 DNA reads TGTGCCAGTAGTCCGGGGCCCCTCGCGGGGGGTCGCTCCTACGAGCAGTACTTC. Its translation is CASSPGPLAGGRSYEQYF.

The chain links TRBV7-9 to TRBJ1-1; 9 bases align to TRBD1. The length of the CDR3 is 15 residues. The germline V gene has CDR1 SEHNR and CDR2 FQNEAQ (reference sequence). V dropped 5 bases and J dropped 4; count of bases not matched to a gene: 8. The CDR3: CASSRGQGMGTEAFF. CDR3 DNA sequence: TGTGCCAGCAGCCGCGGACAGGGGATGGGCACTGAAGCTTTCTTT.

The chain combines TRBV10-3 with TRBJ2-1, with a possible D match to TRBD1 (6 bases). The CDR3 sequence is 12 residues long. The V and J ends lost 2 bases and 13 bases respectively, with 12 bases between them. Germline CDR1 reads ENHRY; CDR2 reads SYGVKD. The CDR3 DNA follows: TGTGCCATCAGTGAGCATGGACAGCCCCAGTTCTTC. This codes for CAISEHGQPQFF.